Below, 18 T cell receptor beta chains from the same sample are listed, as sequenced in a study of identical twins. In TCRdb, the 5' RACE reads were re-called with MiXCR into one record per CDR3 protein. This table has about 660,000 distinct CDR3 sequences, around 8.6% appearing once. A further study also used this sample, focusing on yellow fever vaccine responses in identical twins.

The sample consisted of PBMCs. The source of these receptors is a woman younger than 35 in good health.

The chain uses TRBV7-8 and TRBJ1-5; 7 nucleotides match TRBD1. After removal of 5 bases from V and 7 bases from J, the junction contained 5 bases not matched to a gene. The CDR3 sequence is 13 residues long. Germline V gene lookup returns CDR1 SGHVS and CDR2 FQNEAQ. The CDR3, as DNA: TGTGCCAGCAGCCAGGGGGGAAGACAGCCCCAGCATTTT. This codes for CASSQGGRQPQHF.

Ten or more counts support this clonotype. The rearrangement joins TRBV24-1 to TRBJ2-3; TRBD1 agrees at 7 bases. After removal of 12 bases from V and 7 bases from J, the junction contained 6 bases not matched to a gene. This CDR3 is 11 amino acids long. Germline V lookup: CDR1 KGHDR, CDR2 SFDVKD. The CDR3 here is CAAGGLYTQYF. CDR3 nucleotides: TGTGCCGCAGGGGGTTTGTATACGCAGTATTTT.

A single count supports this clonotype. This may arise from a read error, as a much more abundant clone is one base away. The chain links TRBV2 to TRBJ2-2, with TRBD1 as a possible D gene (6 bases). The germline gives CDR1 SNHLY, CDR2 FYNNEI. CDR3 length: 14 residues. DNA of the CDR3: TGTGCCAGCAGTGACAGGGGTAGCGCCGGGGAGCTGGTTTTT. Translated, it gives CASSDRGSAGELVF.

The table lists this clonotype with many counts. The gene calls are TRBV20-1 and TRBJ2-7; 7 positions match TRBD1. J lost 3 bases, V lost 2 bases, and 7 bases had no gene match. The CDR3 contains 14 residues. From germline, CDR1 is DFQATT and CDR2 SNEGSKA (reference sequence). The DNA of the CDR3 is TGCAGTGCTAGACCGGACAGGCTGGACTACGAGCAGTACTTC. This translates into CSARPDRLDYEQYF.

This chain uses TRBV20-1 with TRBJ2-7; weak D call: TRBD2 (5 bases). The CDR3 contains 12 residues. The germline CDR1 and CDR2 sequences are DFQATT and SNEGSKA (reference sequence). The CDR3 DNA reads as TGCAGCGCGGGTCCCGACTCCTACGAGCAGTACTTC. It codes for CSAGPDSYEQYF.

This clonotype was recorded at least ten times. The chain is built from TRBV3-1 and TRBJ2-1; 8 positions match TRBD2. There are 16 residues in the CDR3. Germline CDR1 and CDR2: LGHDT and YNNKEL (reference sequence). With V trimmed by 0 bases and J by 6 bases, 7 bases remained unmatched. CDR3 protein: CASSQDPSGGINEQFF. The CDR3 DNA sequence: TGTGCCAGCAGCCAAGATCCCAGCGGGGGTATCAATGAGCAGTTCTTC.

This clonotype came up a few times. The CDR3 region has the DNA TGTGCCAGCTCCGACAGAGGACATTCCTACGAGCAGTACTTC. Amino acid sequence: CASSDRGHSYEQYF. The chain employs TRBV12-3 or TRBV12-4 and TRBJ2-7; maybe TRBD1 (5 bases). This CDR3 spans 14 amino acids. The ends were cut back, 8 bases at V and 1 base at J, with 15 bases in the middle.

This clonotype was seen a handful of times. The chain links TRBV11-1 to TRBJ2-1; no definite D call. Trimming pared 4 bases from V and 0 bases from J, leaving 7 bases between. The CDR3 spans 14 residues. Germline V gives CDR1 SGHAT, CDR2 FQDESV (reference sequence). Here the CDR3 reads CASSWPGSYNEQFF. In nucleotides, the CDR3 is TGTGCCAGCAGCTGGCCTGGCTCCTACAATGAGCAGTTCTTC.

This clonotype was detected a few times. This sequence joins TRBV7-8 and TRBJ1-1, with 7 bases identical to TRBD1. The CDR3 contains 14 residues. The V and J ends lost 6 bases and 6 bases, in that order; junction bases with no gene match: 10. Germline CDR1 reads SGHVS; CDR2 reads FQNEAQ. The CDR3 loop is CASRFSGGTAEAFF. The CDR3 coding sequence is TGTGCCAGCAGATTTTCGGGAGGGACAGCTGAAGCTTTCTTT.

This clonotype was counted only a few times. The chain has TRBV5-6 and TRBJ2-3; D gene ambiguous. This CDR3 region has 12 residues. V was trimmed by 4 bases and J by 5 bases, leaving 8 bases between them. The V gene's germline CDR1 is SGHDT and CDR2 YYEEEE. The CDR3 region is CASSPMRDTQYF. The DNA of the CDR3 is TGTGCCAGCAGCCCAATGAGAGATACGCAGTATTTT.

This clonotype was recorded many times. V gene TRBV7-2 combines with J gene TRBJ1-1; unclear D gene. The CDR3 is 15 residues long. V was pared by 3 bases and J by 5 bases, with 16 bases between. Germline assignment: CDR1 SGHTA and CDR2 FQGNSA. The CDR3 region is CASSFRQAKGTEAFF. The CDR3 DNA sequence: TGTGCCAGCAGCTTTAGGCAGGCCAAGGGTACTGAAGCTTTCTTT.

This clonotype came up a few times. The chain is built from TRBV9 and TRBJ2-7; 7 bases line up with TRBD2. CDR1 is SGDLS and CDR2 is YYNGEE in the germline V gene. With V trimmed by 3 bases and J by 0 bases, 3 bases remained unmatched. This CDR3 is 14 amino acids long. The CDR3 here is CASSGGRASYEQYF. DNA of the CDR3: TGTGCCAGCAGCGGTGGGAGGGCCTCCTACGAGCAGTACTTC.

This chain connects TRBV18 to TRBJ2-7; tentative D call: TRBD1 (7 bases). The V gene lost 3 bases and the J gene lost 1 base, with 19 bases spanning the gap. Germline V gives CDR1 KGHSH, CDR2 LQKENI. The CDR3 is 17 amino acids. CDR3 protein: CASSPLSGGTVSYEQYF. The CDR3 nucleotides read TGTGCCAGCTCACCTCTATCTGGCGGGACAGTTTCCTACGAGCAGTACTTC.

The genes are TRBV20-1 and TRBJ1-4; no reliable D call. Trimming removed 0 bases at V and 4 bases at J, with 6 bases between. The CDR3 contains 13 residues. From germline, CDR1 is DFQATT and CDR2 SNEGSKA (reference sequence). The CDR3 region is CSAREIGNEKLFF. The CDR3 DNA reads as TGCAGTGCTAGAGAGATCGGTAATGAAAAACTGTTTTTT.

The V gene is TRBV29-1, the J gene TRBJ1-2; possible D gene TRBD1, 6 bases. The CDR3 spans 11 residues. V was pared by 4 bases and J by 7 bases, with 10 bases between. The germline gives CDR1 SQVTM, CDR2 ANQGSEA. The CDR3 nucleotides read TGCAGCGTTGGGAAGGGGGGTGGCTACACCTTC. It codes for CSVGKGGGYTF. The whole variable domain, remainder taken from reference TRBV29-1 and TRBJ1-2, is SAVISQKPSRDICQRGTSLTIQCQVDSQVTMMFWYRQQPGQSLTLIATANQGSEATYESGFVIDKFPISRPNLTFSTLTVSNMSPEDSSIYLCSVGKGGGYTFGSGTRLTVV.

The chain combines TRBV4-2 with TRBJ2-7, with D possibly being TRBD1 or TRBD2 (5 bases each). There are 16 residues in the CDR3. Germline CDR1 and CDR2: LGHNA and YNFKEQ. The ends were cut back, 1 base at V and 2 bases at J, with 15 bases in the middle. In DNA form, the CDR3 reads TGTGCCAGCAGCCAAGCCCTCCGGGACGTGACCTACGAGCAGTACTTC. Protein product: CASSQALRDVTYEQYF.

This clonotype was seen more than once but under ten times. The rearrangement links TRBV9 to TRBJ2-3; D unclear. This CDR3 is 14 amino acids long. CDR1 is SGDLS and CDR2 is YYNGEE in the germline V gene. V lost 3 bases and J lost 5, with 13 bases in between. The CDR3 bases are TGTGCCAGCAGCGGGACGTTTCAAATAGATACGCAGTATTTT. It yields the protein CASSGTFQIDTQYF.

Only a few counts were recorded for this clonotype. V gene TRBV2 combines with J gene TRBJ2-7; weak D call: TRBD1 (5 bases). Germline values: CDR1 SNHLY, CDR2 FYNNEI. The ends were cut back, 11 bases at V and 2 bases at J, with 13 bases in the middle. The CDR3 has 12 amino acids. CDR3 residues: CAGNTGTYEQYF. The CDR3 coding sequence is TGTGCCGGCAATACAGGTACCTACGAGCAGTACTTC. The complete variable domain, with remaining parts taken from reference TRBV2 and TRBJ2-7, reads EPEVTQTPSHQVTQMGQEVILRCVPISNHLYFYWYRQILGQKVEFLVSFYNNEISEKSEIFDDQFSVERPDGSNFTLKIRSTKLEDSAMYFCAGNTGTYEQYFGPGTRLTVT.